The 24 T cell receptor beta chains below were found in one sample sequenced in a study of vaccination and CD4 T cells after COVID-19. The Oncomine TCR Beta short-read assay was applied to DNA of cultured CD4+ T cells. In TCRdb, the PCR reads were re-called with MiXCR into one record per CDR3 protein. The repertoire holds 9,000 to 15,000 distinct CDR3 sequences, about 82% seen once, with around 28% in the top ten. Treatment noted: roughly 10-day PBMC culture with coronavirus spike peptide pools or control peptides (ViraFEST assay). Their specific antigens are unknown. The sequenced sample was CD4+ T cells from blood, cultured in vitro. These receptors all come from a human donor who had recovered from COVID-19.

The V gene is TRBV11-2, the J gene TRBJ1-1; D not resolved. From germline, CDR1 is SGHAT and CDR2 FQNNGV. This CDR3 is built from 15 residues. With 8 bases removed from V and 2 bases from J, the gap between germline ends came to 18 bases. CDR3: CASGTSAGVNTEAFF. The CDR3 DNA is TGTGCCAGCGGAACCTCGGCAGGAGTAAACACTGAAGCTTTCTTT.

The count of this clonotype is one. V usage is TRBV5-1 and J usage is TRBJ1-1; D gene uncertain. Germline loops: CDR1 SGHRS, CDR2 YFSETQ. V shed 4 bases and J shed 10 bases, with 23 bases lying between them. This CDR3 comprises 15 residues. CDR3 DNA sequence: TGCGCCAGCAGCGACCCCGGCAGGAACCTTTTGGGAGCTTTCTTT. The encoded protein is CASSDPGRNLLGAFF.

V is TRBV20-1 and J is TRBJ2-3; no reliable D call. Germline assignment: CDR1 DFQATT and CDR2 SNEGSKA (reference sequence). CDR3 length: 12 residues. V lost 3 bases, J lost 4 bases, and 8 bases lay in between. CDR3 in amino acids: CSASWDADTQYF. As DNA, the CDR3 is TGCAGTGCTAGTTGGGATGCAGATACGCAGTATTTT.

The CDR3 loop is CASSQGVLRDRAGNTIYF. DNA for the CDR3: TGCGCCAGCAGCCAAGGAGTCTTGAGGGACAGGGCTGGAAACACCATATATTTT. The genes are TRBV4-1 and TRBJ1-3, with 9 bases identical to TRBD1. Trimming removed 1 base from V and 2 bases from J; junction bases left unmatched: 9. The CDR3 has 18 amino acids. In germline, CDR1 is MGHRA, CDR2 YSYEKL.

The chain uses TRBV28 and TRBJ1-5; no clear D gene. This CDR3 is 15 amino acids long. The germline V gene encodes CDR1 MDHEN and CDR2 SYDVKM. The V and J ends lost 6 bases and 3 bases respectively, with 15 bases between them. CDR3 DNA sequence: TGTGCCAGCAGCTCATATGAGACGTCCAATCAGCCCCAGCATTTT. This translates into CASSSYETSNQPQHF.

The rearrangement joins TRBV6-2 or TRBV6-3 to TRBJ1-2; 7 bases agree with TRBD1. Germline loops: CDR1 MNHEY, CDR2 SVGEGT. V trimming: 7 bases; J trimming: 5 bases; junction bases outside the gene matches: 7. There are 13 residues in the CDR3. The CDR3 DNA reads as TGTGCCAGCACCGCGACAGGGACTTATGGCTACACCTTC. It translates to CASTATGTYGYTF.

V usage is TRBV6-2 or TRBV6-3 and J usage is TRBJ2-5; no clear D gene. The CDR3 is 13 amino acids. Germline-derived CDR1 and CDR2 are MNHEY and SVGEGT. Deletions cut 0 bases from V and 3 bases from J, with 5 bases between. The CDR3 DNA sequence: TGTGCCAGCAGTTACTCGCTTAAAGAGACCCAGTACTTC. It encodes CASSYSLKETQYF.

The rearrangement joins TRBV28 to TRBJ1-5, with a possible D match to TRBD1 (5 bases). The CDR3 sequence is 16 residues long. The ends were cut back, 5 bases at V and 0 bases at J, with 14 bases in the middle. CDR1 is MDHEN and CDR2 is SYDVKM in the germline V gene. For the CDR3, the DNA is TGTGCCAGCAGTCTCCACGGGGGATATAGCAATCAGCCCCAGCATTTT. It yields the protein CASSLHGGYSNQPQHF.

The CDR3 loop is CASSLSGSTGELFF. The CDR3 region has the DNA TGTGCCAGCAGCTTAAGCGGGAGTACCGGGGAGCTGTTTTTT. The chain is built from TRBV7-9 and TRBJ2-2, with 8 bases fitting TRBD2. The CDR3 loop spans 14 amino acids. From germline, CDR1 is SEHNR and CDR2 FQNEAQ (reference sequence). With V trimmed by 2 bases and J by 5 bases, 1 base remained unmatched.

This chain links TRBV11-3 with TRBJ2-5; D is possibly TRBD1 (8 bases). V dropped 4 bases and J dropped 5 bases, with 17 bases sitting between them. CDR3 length: 15 amino acids. Germline lookup yields CDR1 SGHNT and CDR2 YENEEA. In DNA form, the CDR3 reads TGTGCCAGCAGCTCAGGGGGCGGGAGCGTGGAGACCCAGTACTTC. It translates to CASSSGGGSVETQYF.

The DNA for the CDR3 is TGTGCCAGCAGCTTAGATCCGGCCTCTGGGGCCAACGTCCTGACTTTC. It yields the protein CASSLDPASGANVLTF. This chain uses TRBV11-3 with TRBJ2-6; D remains ambiguous. Germline CDR1 reads SGHNT; CDR2 reads YENEEA. Trimming cost V 0 bases and J 0 bases, with 6 bases left between them. The CDR3 contains 16 residues.

The V gene is TRBV24-1, the J gene TRBJ2-2, with D uncertain. Trimming pared 9 bases from V and 0 bases from J, leaving 10 bases between. Germline V gene lookup returns CDR1 KGHDR and CDR2 SFDVKD. The CDR3 loop spans 14 amino acids. The CDR3 DNA follows: TGTGCCACCTCAAGGAATTCGAACACCGGGGAGCTGTTTTTT. It codes for CATSRNSNTGELFF.

This clonotype has more than one count but fewer than ten. The chain recombines TRBV20-1 with TRBJ1-2; possibly TRBD1 for D (6 bases). CDR1 and CDR2 (germline): DFQATT, SNEGSKA (reference sequence). Trimming stripped 0 bases from V and 3 bases from J, with 8 bases between. The CDR3 is 13 residues long. In DNA, the CDR3 is TGCAGTGCTAGAGACGGACAGCACTATGGCTACACCTTC. Its translation is CSARDGQHYGYTF.

This sequence joins TRBV18 and TRBJ1-1; D remains ambiguous. The CDR3 is made up of 15 amino acids. Looked up from germline, CDR1 is KGHSH and CDR2 is LQKENI. Trimming removed 4 bases from V and 3 bases from J, with 15 bases in between. The CDR3 DNA follows: TGTGCCAGCTCACGAACGGCTCAAACGGACACTGAAGCTTTCTTT. Protein product: CASSRTAQTDTEAFF.

This clonotype showed up just a few times. This sequence joins TRBV7-2 and TRBJ1-2; 7 positions match TRBD1. Trimming took 5 bases from V and 8 from J; bases not matched to a gene: 5. Germline loops: CDR1 SGHTA, CDR2 FQGNSA. CDR3 length: 12 amino acids. CDR3 region: CASSTGVWGYTF. The CDR3, as DNA: TGTGCCAGCAGCACAGGGGTATGGGGCTACACCTTC.

The chain couples TRBV6-1 to TRBJ2-1; 8 positions match TRBD2. The CDR3 sequence is 13 residues long. CDR1 is MNHNS, CDR2 SASEGT, per germline. Germline trimming cut 6 bases from V and 9 bases from J; bases unmatched to any gene: 7. The CDR3 loop is CASRRTSRGEQFF. The CDR3 region has the DNA TGTGCCAGCAGGAGGACTAGCCGGGGTGAGCAGTTCTTC.

This clonotype was counted only a few times. The J gene is TRBJ1-1, the V gene TRBV27; D gene unclear. V was clipped by 3 bases and J by 0 bases, with 11 bases between them. Germline CDR1 MNHEY, CDR2 SMNVEV (reference sequence). This CDR3 has 15 residues. The CDR3 region has the DNA TGTGCCAGCAGTTTCCGCACGCGGTTGAACACTGAAGCTTTCTTT. This translates into CASSFRTRLNTEAFF.

V is TRBV24-1 and J is TRBJ1-2, with TRBD1 matching over 10 bases. Germline CDR1 KGHDR, CDR2 SFDVKD. CDR3 length equals 15 residues. The V gene end was trimmed by 4 bases and the J gene end by 8 bases; junction bases not matched to a gene: 9. The CDR3 here is CATSDPTGGAWGYTF. The CDR3, as DNA: TGTGCCACCAGTGACCCGACAGGGGGCGCATGGGGCTACACCTTC.

This clonotype was seen a single time. This chain connects TRBV20-1 to TRBJ2-7, with TRBD2 matching 8 bases. CDR1 and CDR2 (germline): DFQATT, SNEGSKA (reference sequence). The CDR3 spans 15 residues. J was trimmed by 6 bases and V by 6 bases; bases with no gene match: 16. The CDR3 sequence: CSAVILAGGPREQYF. The CDR3 bases are TGCAGTGCCGTGATTTTGGCGGGAGGTCCTCGCGAGCAGTACTTC.

This clonotype was seen a single time. CDR3 sequence (DNA): TGTGCCAGCAGTTCAGTATTTTCAGGAACTTATGGCTACACCTTC. Amino acid sequence: CASSSVFSGTYGYTF. The genes are TRBV6-5 and TRBJ1-2; D remains ambiguous. This CDR3 spans 15 amino acids. V was shortened by 4 bases and J by 5 bases, with 17 bases between the two germline ends. CDR1 and CDR2 from the germline V gene are MNHEY and SVGAGI.

This clonotype turned up a few times. This chain links TRBV20-1 with TRBJ1-5; 8 nucleotides agree with TRBD1. Germline V gene lookup returns CDR1 DFQATT and CDR2 SNEGSKA (reference sequence). Trimming at V came to 3 bases and at J to 4 bases, leaving 5 bases not matched to a gene. The CDR3 spans 14 residues. The CDR3 protein is CSARAQGANQPQHF. As DNA, the CDR3 is TGCAGTGCTAGGGCCCAGGGGGCGAATCAGCCCCAGCATTTT.

This clonotype occurred a few times. The chain uses TRBV6-1 and TRBJ1-6; D not resolved. Germline V lookup: CDR1 MNHNS, CDR2 SASEGT. The length of the CDR3 is 16 residues. V was shortened by 7 bases and J by 0 bases, with 13 bases between the two germline ends. The CDR3 nucleotides are TGTGCCAGCAAGCAAGATGGAAGCTCCTATAATTCACCCCTCCACTTT. Its protein is CASKQDGSSYNSPLHF.

Only one count was recorded for this clonotype. The chain couples TRBV18 to TRBJ2-5, with D tentatively TRBD1 (5 bases). V shed 1 base and J shed 4 bases, with 7 bases lying between them. The CDR3 consists of 13 residues. CDR1 and CDR2 from the germline V gene are KGHSH and LQKENI. Here the CDR3 DNA reads TGTGCCAGCTCACCACTGGGGCGAGAGACCCAGTACTTC. This encodes CASSPLGRETQYF.

CDR3 coding DNA: TGTGCCAGCAGCTTAGTGGGTGATGGAACTAACTATGGCTACACCTTC. This encodes CASSLVGDGTNYGYTF. The chain is built from TRBV7-2 and TRBJ1-2; D call uncertain. There are 16 residues in the CDR3. In germline, CDR1 is SGHTA, CDR2 FQGNSA. V gave up 1 base and J gave up 0 bases, with 12 bases separating them.